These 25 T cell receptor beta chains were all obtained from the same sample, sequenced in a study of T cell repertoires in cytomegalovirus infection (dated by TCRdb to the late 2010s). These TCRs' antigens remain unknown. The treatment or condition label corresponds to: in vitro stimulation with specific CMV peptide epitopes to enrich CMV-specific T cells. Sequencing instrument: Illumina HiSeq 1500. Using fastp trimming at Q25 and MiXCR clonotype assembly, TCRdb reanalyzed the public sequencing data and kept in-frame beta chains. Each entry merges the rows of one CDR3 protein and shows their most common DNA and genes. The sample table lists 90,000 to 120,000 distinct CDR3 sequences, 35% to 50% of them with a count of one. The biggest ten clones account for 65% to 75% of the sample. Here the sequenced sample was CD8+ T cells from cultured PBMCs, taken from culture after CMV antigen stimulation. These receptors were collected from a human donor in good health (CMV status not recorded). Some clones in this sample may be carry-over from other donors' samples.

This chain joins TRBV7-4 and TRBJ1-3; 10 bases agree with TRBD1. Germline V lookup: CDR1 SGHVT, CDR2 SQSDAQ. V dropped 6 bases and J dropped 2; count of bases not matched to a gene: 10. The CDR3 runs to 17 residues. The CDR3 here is CASSLSGQGSTGNTIYF. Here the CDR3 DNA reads TGTGCCAGCAGTTTATCGGGACAGGGGAGTACTGGAAACACCATATATTTT.

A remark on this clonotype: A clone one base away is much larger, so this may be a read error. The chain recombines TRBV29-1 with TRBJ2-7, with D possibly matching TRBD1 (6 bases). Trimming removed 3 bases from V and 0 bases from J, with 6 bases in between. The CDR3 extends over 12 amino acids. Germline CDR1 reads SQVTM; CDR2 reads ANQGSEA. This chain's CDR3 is CSVEDSSYEQYF. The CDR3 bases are TGCAGCGTTGAGGACAGCTCCTACGAGCAGTACTTC.

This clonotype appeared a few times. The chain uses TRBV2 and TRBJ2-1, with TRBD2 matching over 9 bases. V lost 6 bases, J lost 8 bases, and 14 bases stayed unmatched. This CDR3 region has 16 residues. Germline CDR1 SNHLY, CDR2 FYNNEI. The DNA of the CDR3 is TGTGCCAGCAGGGATCCTAGCGGGGAAGGTGGCTATGAGCAGTTCTTC. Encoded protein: CASRDPSGEGGYEQFF.

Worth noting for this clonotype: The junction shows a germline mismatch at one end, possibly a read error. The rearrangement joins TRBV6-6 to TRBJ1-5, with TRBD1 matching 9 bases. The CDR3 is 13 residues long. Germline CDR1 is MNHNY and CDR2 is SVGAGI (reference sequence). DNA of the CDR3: TGTGCCAGCAGTCAATACAGGGGGCTGCTGACTGATTTT. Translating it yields CASSQYRGLLTDF.

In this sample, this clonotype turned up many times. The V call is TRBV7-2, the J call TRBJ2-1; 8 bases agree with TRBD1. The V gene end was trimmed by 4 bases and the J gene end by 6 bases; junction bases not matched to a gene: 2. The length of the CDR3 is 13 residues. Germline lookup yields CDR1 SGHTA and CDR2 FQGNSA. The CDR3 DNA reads TGTGCCAGCAGCTCAGGGACAGGCAATGAGCAGTTCTTC. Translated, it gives CASSSGTGNEQFF.

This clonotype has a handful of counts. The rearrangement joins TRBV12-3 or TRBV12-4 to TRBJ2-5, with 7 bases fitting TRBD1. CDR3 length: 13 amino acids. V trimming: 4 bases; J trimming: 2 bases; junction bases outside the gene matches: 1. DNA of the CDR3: TGTGCCAGCAGTTGGGACAGTCAAGAGACCCAGTACTTC. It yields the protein CASSWDSQETQYF.

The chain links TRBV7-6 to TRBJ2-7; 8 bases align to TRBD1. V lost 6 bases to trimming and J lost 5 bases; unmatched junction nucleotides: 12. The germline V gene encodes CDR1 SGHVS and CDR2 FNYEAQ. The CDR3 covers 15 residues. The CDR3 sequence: CASSGWQGALDEQYF. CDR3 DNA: TGTGCCAGCAGTGGTTGGCAGGGGGCTTTAGACGAGCAGTACTTC. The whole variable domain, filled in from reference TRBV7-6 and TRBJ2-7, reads GAGVSQSPRYKVTKRGQDVALRCDPISGHVSLYWYRQALGQGPEFLTYFNYEAQQDKSGLPNDRFSAERPEGSISTLTIQRTEQRDSAMYRCASSGWQGALDEQYFGPGTRLTVT.

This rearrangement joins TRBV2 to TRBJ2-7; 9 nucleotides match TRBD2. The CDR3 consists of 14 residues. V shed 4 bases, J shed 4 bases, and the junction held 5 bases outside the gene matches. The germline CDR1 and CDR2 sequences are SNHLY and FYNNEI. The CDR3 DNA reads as TGTGCCAGCAGTGCCGCGGGACTAGCTTACGAGCAGTACTTC. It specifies CASSAAGLAYEQYF.

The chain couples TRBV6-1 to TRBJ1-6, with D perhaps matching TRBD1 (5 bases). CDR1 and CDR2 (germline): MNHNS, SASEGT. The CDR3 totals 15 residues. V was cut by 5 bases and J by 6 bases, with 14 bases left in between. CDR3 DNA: TGTGCCAGCAGTTTTAGACAGCGAGGTAATTCACCCCTCCACTTT. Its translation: CASSFRQRGNSPLHF.

In nucleotides, the CDR3 is TGTGCCAGCAGTCCTCTCAGCGGGTTTAGCACAGATACGCAGTATTTT. Translation: CASSPLSGFSTDTQYF. The chain carries TRBV6-2 or TRBV6-3 and TRBJ2-3, with D tentatively TRBD2 (6 bases). The CDR3 extends over 16 amino acids. Germline CDR1 reads MNHEY; CDR2 reads SVGEGT. The V gene lost 5 bases and the J gene lost 0 bases, with 15 bases spanning the gap.

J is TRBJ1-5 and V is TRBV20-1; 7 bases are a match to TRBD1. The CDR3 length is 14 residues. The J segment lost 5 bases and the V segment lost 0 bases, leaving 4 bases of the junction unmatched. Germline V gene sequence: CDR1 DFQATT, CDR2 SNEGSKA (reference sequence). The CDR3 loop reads CSAREAGGHQPQHF. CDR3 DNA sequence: TGCAGTGCTAGAGAAGCAGGGGGTCATCAGCCCCAGCATTTT.

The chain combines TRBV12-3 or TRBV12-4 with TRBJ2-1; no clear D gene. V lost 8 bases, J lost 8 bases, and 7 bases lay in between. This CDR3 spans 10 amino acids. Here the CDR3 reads CASSIHEQFF. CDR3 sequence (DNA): TGTGCCAGCTCCATCCATGAGCAGTTCTTC.

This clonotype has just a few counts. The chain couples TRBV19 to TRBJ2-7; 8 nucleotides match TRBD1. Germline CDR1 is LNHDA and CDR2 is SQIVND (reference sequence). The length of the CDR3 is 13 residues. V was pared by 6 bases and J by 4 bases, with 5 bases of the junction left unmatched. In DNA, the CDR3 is TGTGCCAGTAGCTCCTGGGACAGGTACGAGCAGTACTTC. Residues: CASSSWDRYEQYF.

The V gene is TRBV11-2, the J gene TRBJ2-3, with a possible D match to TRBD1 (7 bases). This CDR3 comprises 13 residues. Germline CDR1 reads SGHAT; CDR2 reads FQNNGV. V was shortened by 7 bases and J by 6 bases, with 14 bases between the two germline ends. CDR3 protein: CASMTGRFDTQYF. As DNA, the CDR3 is TGTGCCAGCATGACAGGGAGGTTTGATACGCAGTATTTT.

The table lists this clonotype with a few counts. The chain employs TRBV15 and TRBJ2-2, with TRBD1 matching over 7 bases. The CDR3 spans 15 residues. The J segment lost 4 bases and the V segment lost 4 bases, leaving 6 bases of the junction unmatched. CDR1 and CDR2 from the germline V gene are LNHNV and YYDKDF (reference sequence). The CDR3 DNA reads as TGTGCCACCAGCATGGGCAGGGGGACCACCGGGGAGCTGTTTTTT. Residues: CATSMGRGTTGELFF.

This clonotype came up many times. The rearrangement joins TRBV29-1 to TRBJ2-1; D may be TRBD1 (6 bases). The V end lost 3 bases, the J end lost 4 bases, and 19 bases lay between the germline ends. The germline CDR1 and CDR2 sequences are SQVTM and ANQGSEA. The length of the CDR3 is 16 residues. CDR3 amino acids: CSVDGIRQESYNEQFF. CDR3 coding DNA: TGCAGCGTTGATGGCATTAGACAGGAGTCTTACAATGAGCAGTTCTTC.

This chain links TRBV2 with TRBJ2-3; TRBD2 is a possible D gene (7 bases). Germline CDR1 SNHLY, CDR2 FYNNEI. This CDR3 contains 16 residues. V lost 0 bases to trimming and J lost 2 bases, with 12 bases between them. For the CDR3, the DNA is TGTGCCAGCAGTGAAGCGGCGGGGGCGATCACAGATACGCAGTATTTT. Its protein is CASSEAAGAITDTQYF.

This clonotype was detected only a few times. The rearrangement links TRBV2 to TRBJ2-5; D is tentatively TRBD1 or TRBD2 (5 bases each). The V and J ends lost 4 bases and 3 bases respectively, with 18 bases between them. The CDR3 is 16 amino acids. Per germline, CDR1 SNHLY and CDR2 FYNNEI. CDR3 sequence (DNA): TGTGCCAGCAGTGGGGTTGGGTTCGGGACCGAAGAGACCCAGTACTTC. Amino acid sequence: CASSGVGFGTEETQYF.

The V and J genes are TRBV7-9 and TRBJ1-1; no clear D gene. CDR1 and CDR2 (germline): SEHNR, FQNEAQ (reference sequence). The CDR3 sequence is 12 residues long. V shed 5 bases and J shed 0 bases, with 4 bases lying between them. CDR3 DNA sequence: TGTGCCAGCAGCCTGATGAACACTGAAGCTTTCTTT. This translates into CASSLMNTEAFF.

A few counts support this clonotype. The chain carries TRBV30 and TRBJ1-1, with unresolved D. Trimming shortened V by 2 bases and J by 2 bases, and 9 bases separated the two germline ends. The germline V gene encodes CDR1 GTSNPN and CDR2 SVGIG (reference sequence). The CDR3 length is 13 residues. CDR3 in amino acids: CAWSPRVNTEAFF. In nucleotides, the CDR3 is TGTGCCTGGAGTCCCCGGGTTAACACTGAAGCTTTCTTT.

CDR3 residues: CASSSLTGWRQPQHF. CDR3 DNA sequence: TGTGCCAGCAGTTCTTTAACAGGGTGGCGGCAGCCCCAGCATTTT. This rearrangement joins TRBV27 to TRBJ1-5, with D possibly TRBD1 on 6 matching bases. V gave up 4 bases and J gave up 7 bases, with 17 bases separating them. The CDR3 has 15 residues. Germline V gene sequence: CDR1 MNHEY, CDR2 SMNVEV (reference sequence).

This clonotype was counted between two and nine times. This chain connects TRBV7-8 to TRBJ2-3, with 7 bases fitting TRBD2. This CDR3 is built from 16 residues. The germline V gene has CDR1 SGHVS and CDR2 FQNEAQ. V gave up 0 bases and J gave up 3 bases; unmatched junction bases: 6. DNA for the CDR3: TGTGCCAGCAGCTTAGCGCTGGCGGGGGATACAGATACGCAGTATTTT. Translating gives CASSLALAGDTDTQYF. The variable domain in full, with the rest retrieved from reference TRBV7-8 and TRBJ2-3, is GAGVSQSPRYKVAKRGQDVALRCDPISGHVSLFWYQQALGQGPEFLTYFQNEAQLDKSGLPSDRFFAERPEGSVSTLKIQRTQQEDSAVYLCASSLALAGDTDTQYFGPGTRLTVL.

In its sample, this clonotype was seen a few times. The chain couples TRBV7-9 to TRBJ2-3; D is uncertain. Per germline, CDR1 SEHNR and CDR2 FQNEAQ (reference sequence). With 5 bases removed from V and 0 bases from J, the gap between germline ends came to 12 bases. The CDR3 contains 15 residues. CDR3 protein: CASSLAWASTDTQYF. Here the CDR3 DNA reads TGTGCCAGCAGCCTCGCCTGGGCTAGCACAGATACGCAGTATTTT. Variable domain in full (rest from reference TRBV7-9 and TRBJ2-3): DTGVSQNPRHKITKRGQNVTFRCDPISEHNRLYWYRQTLGQGPEFLTYFQNEAQLEKSRLLSDRFSAERPKGSFSTLEIQRTEQGDSAMYLCASSLAWASTDTQYFGPGTRLTVL.

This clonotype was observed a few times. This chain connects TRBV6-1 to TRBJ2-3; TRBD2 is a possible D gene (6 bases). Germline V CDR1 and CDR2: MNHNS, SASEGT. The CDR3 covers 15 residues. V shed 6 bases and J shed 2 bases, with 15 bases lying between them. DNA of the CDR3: TGTGCCAGCAGCAACGAGGCGGGATACACAGATACGCAGTATTTT. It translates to CASSNEAGYTDTQYF.

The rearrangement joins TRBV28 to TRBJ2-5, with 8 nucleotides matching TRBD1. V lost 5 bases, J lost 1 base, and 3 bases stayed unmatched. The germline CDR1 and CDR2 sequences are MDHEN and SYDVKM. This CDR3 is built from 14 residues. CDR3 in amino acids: CASSLGTGQETQYF. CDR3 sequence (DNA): TGTGCCAGCAGTCTTGGGACAGGCCAAGAGACCCAGTACTTC.